This T cell receptor (beta chain) was documented in a study of blood T cell repertoires in COVID-19 (dated by TCRdb to the early 2020s). About the study as a whole: Samples from collaborators originated in the United States, Italy and Spain and spanned both the acute and convalescent phases of COVID-19. Where available, HLA class I and class II types were taken from metadata supplied by the sample provider and were not determined by assay-based typing. The prospective study material was composed of cDNA or gDNA derived from T cells, B-cell-depleted T cells, or PBMCs. The repertoires were released in a freely available public database meant as a resource for research on the immune response to SARS-CoV-2. Deeply sampled blood TCRbeta repertoires from subjects exposed to, actively infected with, or recovered from COVID-19 were included in the dataset. The samples were drawn from the first 160 participants of the ongoing ImmuneRACE study and from about 1,200 subjects provided by 6 global collaborators. The sample metadata nearly always contained a de-identified subject ID, COVID-19 status, age in years and sex.

TCRbeta CDR3 regions were amplified from genomic DNA by means of the immunoSEQ Assay, a bias-controlled multiplex PCR. As for how the authors treated the data: Nucleated cell counts per sample were estimated from amplification of reference gene primers within the assay. To quantify the absolute abundance of each unique TCRbeta CDR3 rearrangement, sequence reads were collapsed and filtered. For each sample, productive Simpson clonality was calculated by taking the square root of Simpson's diversity index across productive rearrangements. Imported from immuneACCESS, the table was reduced by TCRdb to in-frame sequences with V and J called. These copies leave out some clones; in studies compared against another copy, an unresolved V gene accounts for under half, and the cause of the remainder is not known. V and J calls and clone size come straight from that table; D and trimming were deduced from the DNA. This sample has about 90,000 clones in its table, and approximately 90% of those were observed once. The ten biggest clones cover roughly 0.51% of the sample.

Details on this clone: Its specific antigen is unknown. No base qualities exist here, and no much larger clone lies one base off it.

Each collaborating institution followed its own protocols to collect whole blood in K2EDTA tubes. For TCRbeta analysis, collaborators shipped samples as frozen whole blood, isolated PBMCs, or DNA extracted from either of those sample types. The CDR3 goes from the cysteine to the phenylalanine over 15 residues. Left in the record is the CDR3 DNA by itself, 45 bases read in frame from the first base. Here is what the overall study found, with its caveats: How much clinical and demographic metadata was included differed by source and by participant, and the metadata was provided uncurated.

The chain joins TRBV21-1 to TRBJ1-3; TRBD1, the table's D call, lacks a check against the DNA. TRBV21-1 represents a pseudogene. The TCR was taken from a man aged 55 to 70 with acute or convalescent COVID-19. Sequenced: peripheral blood. CDR3 sequence: CASSARRGPGNTIYF. The sequence in DNA is TGTGCCAGCAGCGCCCGCAGGGGGCCCGGAAACACCATATATTTT.